This passage covers 24 T cell receptor beta chains from one sample sequenced in a study of T-cell memory formation after mild COVID-19. TCRdb re-called the 5' RACE reads through MiXCR, storing one row per CDR3 protein. Of under 450,000 distinct CDR3 sequences listed, approximately 15% are singletons. Source material: PBMCs or a T cell subset sorted from them (not recorded which). The receptors were sampled from a man aged 18 to 30 who had mild COVID-19 (a few samples of this study predate the infection). Cell type and time point are not known.

This clonotype has a handful of counts. The chain links TRBV28 to TRBJ2-1; D is unclear. Germline V gene lookup returns CDR1 MDHEN and CDR2 SYDVKM. The ends were cut back, 10 bases at V and 9 bases at J, with 22 bases in the middle. The CDR3 covers 14 residues. This CDR3 reads CATSTLFPLGEQFF. The CDR3 DNA follows: TGTGCCACCTCGACCCTTTTCCCCCTCGGTGAGCAGTTCTTC.

The sample holds a few counts of this clonotype. The genes are TRBV2 and TRBJ2-7; TRBD1 agrees at 7 bases. The CDR3 is 15 amino acids. Germline V gene sequence: CDR1 SNHLY, CDR2 FYNNEI. Trimming removed 3 bases from V and 0 bases from J; junction bases left unmatched: 5. In DNA form, the CDR3 reads TGTGCCAGCAGTGAGTCCAGGGGGAGCTCCTACGAGCAGTACGTC. This codes for CASSESRGSSYEQYV.

This clonotype was seen many times. CDR3 region: CASSLVGSSYEQYF. As DNA, the CDR3 is TGCGCCAGCAGCTTGGTCGGGAGCTCCTACGAGCAGTACTTC. The V gene is TRBV5-1, the J gene TRBJ2-7, with D possibly being TRBD2 (6 bases). CDR1 and CDR2 (germline): SGHRS, YFSETQ. CDR3 length: 14 amino acids. Trimming shortened V by 0 bases and J by 0 bases, and 7 bases separated the two germline ends.

This clonotype was seen a handful of times. The chain has TRBV4-3 and TRBJ1-2; 7 bases are a match to TRBD1. After removal of 0 bases from V and 7 bases from J, the junction contained 5 bases not matched to a gene. CDR3 length equals 14 residues. Germline CDR1 reads LGHNA; CDR2 reads YSLEER. This chain's CDR3 is CASSQDKGGSGYTF. The CDR3 DNA reads as TGCGCCAGCAGCCAAGATAAAGGGGGCAGTGGCTACACCTTC.

This sequence joins TRBV7-2 and TRBJ1-1, with D possibly being TRBD1 (5 bases). V was trimmed by 5 bases and J by 3 bases, leaving 10 bases between them. The CDR3 is 13 amino acids. Germline CDR1 reads SGHTA; CDR2 reads FQGNSA. The CDR3 is CASSLGVYTEAFF. Here the CDR3 DNA reads TGTGCCAGCAGCCTGGGGGTGTACACTGAAGCTTTCTTT.

A few counts support this clonotype. V is TRBV27 and J is TRBJ2-7; D is unclear. Trimming removed 5 bases from V and 9 bases from J, with 17 bases in between. The CDR3 spans 13 residues. Germline lookup yields CDR1 MNHEY and CDR2 SMNVEV (reference sequence). The chain's CDR3 is CASSPPGYGGQYF. CDR3 DNA: TGTGCCAGCAGTCCCCCCGGCTACGGCGGGCAGTACTTC.

This clonotype was seen a handful of times. The chain employs TRBV11-1 and TRBJ2-2; perhaps TRBD2 as D (6 bases). The CDR3 has 15 residues. Trimming took off 5 bases at V and 4 bases at J, with 14 bases between the two ends. Germline lookup yields CDR1 SGHAT and CDR2 FQDESV (reference sequence). This chain's CDR3 is CASSPGGEITGELFF. The DNA of the CDR3 is TGTGCCAGCAGCCCCGGGGGAGAGATCACCGGGGAGCTGTTTTTT.

The chain has TRBV5-5 and TRBJ2-4; D gene ambiguous. The CDR3 contains 18 residues. The germline CDR1 and CDR2 sequences are SGHKS and YYEKEE (reference sequence). V gave up 0 bases and J gave up 1 base, with 17 bases separating them. The CDR3 spells CASSLVGRSGVAKNIQYF. The CDR3 bases are TGTGCCAGCAGCTTGGTGGGTAGATCAGGAGTTGCCAAAAACATTCAGTACTTC.

There are many counts of this clonotype. The chain links TRBV28 to TRBJ1-1; possibly TRBD1 for D (5 bases). Per germline, CDR1 MDHEN and CDR2 SYDVKM. V lost 7 bases and J 4 bases, leaving 19 bases between the germline ends. The CDR3 has 15 residues. The CDR3 loop reads CASNPGGGFPTEAFF. The CDR3 DNA sequence: TGTGCCAGCAATCCCGGGGGAGGGTTTCCCACTGAAGCTTTCTTT.

The CDR3 DNA follows: TGCGCCAGCAGCCACGACAGAGATAGCAATCAGCCCCAGCATTTT. Translation: CASSHDRDSNQPQHF. V usage is TRBV4-1 and J usage is TRBJ1-5; TRBD1 is a possible D gene (5 bases). Germline V gene sequence: CDR1 MGHRA, CDR2 YSYEKL. Trimming shortened V by 3 bases and J by 0 bases, and 9 bases separated the two germline ends. This CDR3 spans 15 amino acids.

The rearrangement joins TRBV4-2 to TRBJ1-2; maybe TRBD1 (5 bases). V lost 0 bases to trimming and J lost 10 bases, with 15 bases between them. The CDR3 spans 14 residues. The germline V gene has CDR1 LGHNA and CDR2 YNFKEQ. The CDR3 DNA follows: TGTGCCAGCAGCCAAGATATTGGGGGTCTGGTCTACACCTTC. The encoded protein is CASSQDIGGLVYTF.

Only a few counts were recorded for this clonotype. The rearrangement links TRBV20-1 to TRBJ2-2, with TRBD2 as a possible D gene (6 bases). The CDR3 length is 14 residues. The V gene lost 1 base and the J gene lost 4 bases, with 10 bases spanning the gap. Germline V lookup: CDR1 DFQATT, CDR2 SNEGSKA (reference sequence). Written as DNA, the CDR3 is TGCAGTGCTAGAGGGCAGGGAGGCACCGGGGAGCTGTTTTTT. It encodes CSARGQGGTGELFF.

CDR3 DNA sequence: TGTGCCAGCAGCTTAGATATAGGGAGAAGCACTGAAGCTTTCTTT. This gives the protein CASSLDIGRSTEAFF. The V call is TRBV7-2, the J call TRBJ1-1; D unclear. Trimming took 1 base from V and 4 from J, leaving 13 bases between them. Germline CDR1 is SGHTA and CDR2 is FQGNSA. The CDR3 contains 15 residues. The whole variable domain, remainder taken from reference TRBV7-2 and TRBJ1-1, is GAGVSQSPSNKVTEKGKDVELRCDPISGHTALYWYRQSLGQGLEFLIYFQGNSAPDKSGLPSDRFSAERTGGSVSTLTIQRTQQEDSAVYLCASSLDIGRSTEAFFGQGTRLTVV.

This clonotype was observed a handful of times. This chain links TRBV4-2 with TRBJ1-1; D is undetermined. The germline CDR1 and CDR2 sequences are LGHNA and YNFKEQ. CDR3 length: 15 residues. The V gene lost 3 bases and the J gene lost 8 bases, with 19 bases spanning the gap. The CDR3 nucleotides read TGTGCCAGCAGCCACCGCGAGGGCGCTGGGTCCGAAGCTTTCTTT. This translates into CASSHREGAGSEAFF.

This clonotype showed up just a few times. The chain couples TRBV4-1 to TRBJ1-4; no firm D call. Germline CDR1 reads MGHRA; CDR2 reads YSYEKL. This CDR3 region has 14 residues. The V end was cut by 0 bases, the J end by 8 bases, with 10 bases between. The CDR3 is CASSQETDGEKLFF. In DNA, the CDR3 is TGCGCCAGCAGCCAAGAAACGGATGGGGAAAAACTGTTTTTT.

The sample holds many counts of this clonotype. V and J are TRBV7-2 and TRBJ2-2; tentatively, D is TRBD2 (6 bases). Germline V gives CDR1 SGHTA, CDR2 FQGNSA. The CDR3 is 12 amino acids. The V gene lost 4 bases and the J gene lost 8 bases, with 8 bases spanning the gap. CDR3 amino acids: CASSSRGGELFF. CDR3 DNA sequence: TGTGCCAGCAGCTCGCGGGGAGGGGAGCTGTTTTTT.

This clonotype was observed a few times. This chain links TRBV12-3 or TRBV12-4 with TRBJ2-3, with a possible D match to TRBD2 (5 bases). V was cut by 2 bases and J by 1 base, with 7 bases left in between. The CDR3 contains 14 residues. CDR3 in amino acids: CASSLRRGTDTQYF. The DNA for the CDR3 is TGTGCCAGCAGTTTACGGCGGGGCACAGATACGCAGTATTTT.

This sequence joins TRBV21-1 and TRBJ1-1; the table's D call, TRBD1, was not checked against the DNA. TRBV21-1 is an annotated pseudogene. CDR3 length equals 15 residues. CDR3 nucleotides: TGTGCCAGCAGCAAAAGTGGACAGGGGAACACTGAAGCTTTCTTT. Its protein product is CASSKSGQGNTEAFF.

The V call is TRBV21-1, the J call TRBJ1-3; the D call of TRBD1 is as the table states it, not checked on the DNA. TRBV21-1 is tagged as a pseudogene. This CDR3 region has 19 residues. The CDR3 loop is CASSTLPSTGDNSGNTIYF. The CDR3 DNA follows: TGTGCCAGCAGCACACTCCCCTCGACAGGGGATAACTCTGGAAACACCATATATTTT.

The rearrangement uses TRBV24-1 and TRBJ1-6; the D is unclear. Trimming removed 9 bases at V and 7 bases at J, with 15 bases between. The germline CDR1 and CDR2 sequences are KGHDR and SFDVKD. The length of the CDR3 is 14 residues. DNA of the CDR3: TGTGCCACCCCACGCGGTGCGGGCAATTCACCCCTCCACTTT. The encoded protein is CATPRGAGNSPLHF.

This chain connects TRBV24-1 to TRBJ1-2; unclear D gene. The V gene lost 7 bases and the J gene lost 3 bases, with 20 bases spanning the gap. The germline gives CDR1 KGHDR, CDR2 SFDVKD. The CDR3 is made up of 16 amino acids. This CDR3 reads CATSPTSPLEDYGYTF. CDR3 coding DNA: TGTGCCACCAGCCCTACATCCCCCCTGGAAGACTATGGCTACACCTTC.

The table lists this clonotype with many counts. CDR3: CASTSGWASTDTQYF. In nucleotides, the CDR3 is TGTGCCAGCACCTCAGGGTGGGCGAGCACAGATACGCAGTATTTT. This chain uses TRBV6-5 with TRBJ2-3; D may be TRBD1 (5 bases). V shed 7 bases and J shed 0 bases, with 14 bases lying between them. Germline lookup yields CDR1 MNHEY and CDR2 SVGAGI. CDR3 length: 15 residues.

The chain links TRBV7-3 to TRBJ2-5, with TRBD2 matching over 7 bases. The CDR3 extends over 15 amino acids. CDR1 and CDR2 from the germline V gene are SGHTA and FQGTGA. The J segment lost 2 bases and the V segment lost 5 bases, leaving 8 bases of the junction unmatched. CDR3 coding DNA: TGTGCCAGCAGCGGAGGGAGGGGTGGACAAGAGACCCAGTACTTC. Its protein is CASSGGRGGQETQYF.

The chain couples TRBV7-2 to TRBJ1-1; no clear D. This CDR3 has 12 amino acids. Germline V lookup: CDR1 SGHTA, CDR2 FQGNSA. Trimming removed 0 bases at V and 5 bases at J, with 4 bases between. In DNA, the CDR3 is TGTGCCAGCAGCTTAGCGGTGACTGAAGCTTTCTTT. The encoded protein is CASSLAVTEAFF.